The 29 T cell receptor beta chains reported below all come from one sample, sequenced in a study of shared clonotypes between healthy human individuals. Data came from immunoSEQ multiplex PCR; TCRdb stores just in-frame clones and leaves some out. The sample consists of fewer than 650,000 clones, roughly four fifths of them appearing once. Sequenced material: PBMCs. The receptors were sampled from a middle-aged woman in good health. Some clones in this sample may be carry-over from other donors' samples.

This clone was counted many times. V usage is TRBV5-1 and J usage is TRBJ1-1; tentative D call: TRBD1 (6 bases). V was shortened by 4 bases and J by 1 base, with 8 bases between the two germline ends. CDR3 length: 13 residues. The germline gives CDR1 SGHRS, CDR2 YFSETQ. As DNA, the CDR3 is TGCGCCAGCAGCGCCAGGGGGAACACTGAAGCTTTCTTT. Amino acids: CASSARGNTEAFF.

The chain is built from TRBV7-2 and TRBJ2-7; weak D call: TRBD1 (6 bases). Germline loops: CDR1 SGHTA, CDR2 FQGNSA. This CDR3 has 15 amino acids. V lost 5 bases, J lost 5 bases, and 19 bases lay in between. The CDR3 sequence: CASSRTGLPVNEQYF. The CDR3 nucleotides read TGTGCCAGCAGCCGAACAGGGCTTCCAGTGAACGAGCAGTACTTC.

Here the CDR3 DNA reads TGCGCCAGCAGCCCACGGACTGCTCAAGAGACCCAGTACTTC. As protein: CASSPRTAQETQYF. V is TRBV5-1 and J is TRBJ2-5; D is possibly TRBD2 (5 bases). The CDR3 runs to 14 residues. Germline-derived CDR1 and CDR2 are SGHRS and YFSETQ. V lost 4 bases, J lost 2 bases, and 12 bases lay in between.

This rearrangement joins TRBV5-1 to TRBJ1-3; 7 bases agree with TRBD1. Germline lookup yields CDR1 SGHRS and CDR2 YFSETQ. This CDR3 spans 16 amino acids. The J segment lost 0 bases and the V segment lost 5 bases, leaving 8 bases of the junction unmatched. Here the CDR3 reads CASRRTGDTSGNTIYF. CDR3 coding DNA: TGCGCCAGCAGACGTACAGGGGACACCTCTGGAAACACCATATATTTT.

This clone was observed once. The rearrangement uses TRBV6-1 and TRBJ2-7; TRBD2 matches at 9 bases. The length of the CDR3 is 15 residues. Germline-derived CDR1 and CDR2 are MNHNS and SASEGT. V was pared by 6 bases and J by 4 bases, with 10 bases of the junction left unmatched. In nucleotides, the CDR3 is TGTGCCAGCAGCCACAATAGCGGGAGAGGTTACGAGCAGTACTTC. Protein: CASSHNSGRGYEQYF.

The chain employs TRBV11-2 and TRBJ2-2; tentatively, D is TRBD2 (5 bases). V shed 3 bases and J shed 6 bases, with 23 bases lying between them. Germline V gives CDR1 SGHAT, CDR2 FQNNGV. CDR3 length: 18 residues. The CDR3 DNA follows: TGTGCCAGCAGCTTTTCGGCTAGCAGATCCCCCGGATCCGGGGAGCTGTTTTTT. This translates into CASSFSASRSPGSGELFF.

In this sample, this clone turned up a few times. CDR3 sequence (DNA): TGTGCCAGCAGCTTATCAGGGCGGTCCGGGGAGCTGTTTTTT. It yields the protein CASSLSGRSGELFF. The chain joins TRBV7-8 to TRBJ2-2, with D tentatively TRBD1 (5 bases). Trimming stripped 2 bases from V and 6 bases from J, with 10 bases between. The germline CDR1 and CDR2 sequences are SGHVS and FQNEAQ. This CDR3 contains 14 residues. Supplemented by reference TRBV7-8 and TRBJ2-2, the full variable domain reads GAGVSQSPRYKVAKRGQDVALRCDPISGHVSLFWYQQALGQGPEFLTYFQNEAQLDKSGLPSDRFFAERPEGSVSTLKIQRTQQEDSAVYLCASSLSGRSGELFFGEGSRLTVL.

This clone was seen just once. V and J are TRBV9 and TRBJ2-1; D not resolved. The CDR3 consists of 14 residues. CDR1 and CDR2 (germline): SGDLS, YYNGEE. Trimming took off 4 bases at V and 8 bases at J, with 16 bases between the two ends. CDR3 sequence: CASSPRTGDHEQFF. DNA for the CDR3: TGTGCCAGCAGCCCGAGGACCGGCGACCATGAGCAGTTCTTC.

The CDR3 region is CASTLDTANTGELFF. CDR3 bases: TGTGCCAGCACTCTGGACACCGCGAACACCGGGGAGCTGTTTTTT. This rearrangement joins TRBV27 to TRBJ2-2; D perhaps matches TRBD1 (5 bases). From germline, CDR1 is MNHEY and CDR2 SMNVEV (reference sequence). This CDR3 has 15 residues. The V end was cut by 7 bases, the J end by 0 bases, with 12 bases between.

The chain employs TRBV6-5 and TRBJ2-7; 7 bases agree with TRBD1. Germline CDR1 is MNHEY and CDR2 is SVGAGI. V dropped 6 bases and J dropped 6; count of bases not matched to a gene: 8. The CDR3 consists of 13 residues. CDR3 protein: CASRQGPLREQYF. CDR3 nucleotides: TGTGCCAGCAGACAGGGGCCCCTTCGCGAGCAGTACTTC.

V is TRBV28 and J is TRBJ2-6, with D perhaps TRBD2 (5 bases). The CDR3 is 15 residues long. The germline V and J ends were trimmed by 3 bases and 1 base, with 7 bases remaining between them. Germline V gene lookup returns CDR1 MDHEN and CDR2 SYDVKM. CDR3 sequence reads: CASSFSGSGANVLTF. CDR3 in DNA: TGTGCCAGCAGTTTTTCGGGATCTGGGGCCAACGTCCTGACTTTC.

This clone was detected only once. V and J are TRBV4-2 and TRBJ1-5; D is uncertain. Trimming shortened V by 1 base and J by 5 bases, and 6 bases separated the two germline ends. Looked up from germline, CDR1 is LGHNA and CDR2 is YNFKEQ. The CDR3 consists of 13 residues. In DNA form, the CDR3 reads TGTGCCAGCAGCCAAGGGGTGGATCAGCCCCAGCATTTT. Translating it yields CASSQGVDQPQHF.

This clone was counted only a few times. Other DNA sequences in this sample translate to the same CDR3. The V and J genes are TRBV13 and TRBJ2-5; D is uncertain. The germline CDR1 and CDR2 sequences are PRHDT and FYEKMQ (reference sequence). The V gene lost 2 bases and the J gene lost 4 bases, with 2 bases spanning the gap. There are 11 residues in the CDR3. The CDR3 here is CASSLRETQYF. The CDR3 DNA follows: TGTGCCAGCAGCTTACGAGAGACCCAGTACTTC.

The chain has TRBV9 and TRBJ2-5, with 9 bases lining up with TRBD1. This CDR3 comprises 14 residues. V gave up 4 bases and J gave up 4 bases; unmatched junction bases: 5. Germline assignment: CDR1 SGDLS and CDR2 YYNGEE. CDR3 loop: CASSRTGGRETQYF. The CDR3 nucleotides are TGTGCCAGCAGCCGCACAGGGGGCAGAGAGACCCAGTACTTC.

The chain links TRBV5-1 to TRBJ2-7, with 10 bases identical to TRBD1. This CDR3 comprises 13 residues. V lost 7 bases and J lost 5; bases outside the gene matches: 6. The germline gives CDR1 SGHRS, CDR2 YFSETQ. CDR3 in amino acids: CASGRQGADEQYF. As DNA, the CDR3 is TGCGCCAGCGGAAGACAGGGGGCGGACGAGCAGTACTTC.

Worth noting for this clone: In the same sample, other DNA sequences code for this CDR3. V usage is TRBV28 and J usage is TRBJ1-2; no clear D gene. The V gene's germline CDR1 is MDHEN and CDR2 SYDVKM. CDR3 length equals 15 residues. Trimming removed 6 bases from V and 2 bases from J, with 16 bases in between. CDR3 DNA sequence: TGTGCCAGCAGCTACATGAGAGGGTTCAACTATGGCTACACCTTC. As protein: CASSYMRGFNYGYTF.

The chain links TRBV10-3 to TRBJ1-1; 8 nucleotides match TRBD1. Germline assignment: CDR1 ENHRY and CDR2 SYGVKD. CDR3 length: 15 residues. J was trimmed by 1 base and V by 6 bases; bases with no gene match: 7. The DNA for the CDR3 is TGTGCCATCAGCCCCCGGGACAGGAGGAACACTGAAGCTTTCTTT. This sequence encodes CAISPRDRRNTEAFF.

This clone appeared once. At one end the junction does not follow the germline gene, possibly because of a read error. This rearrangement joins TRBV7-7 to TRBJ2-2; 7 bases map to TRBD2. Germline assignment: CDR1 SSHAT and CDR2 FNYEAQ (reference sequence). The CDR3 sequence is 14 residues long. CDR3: CASSGLVGAGELFF. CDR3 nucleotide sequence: TGTGCTAGCAGCGGACTAGTTGGGGCCGGGGAGCTGTTTTTT.

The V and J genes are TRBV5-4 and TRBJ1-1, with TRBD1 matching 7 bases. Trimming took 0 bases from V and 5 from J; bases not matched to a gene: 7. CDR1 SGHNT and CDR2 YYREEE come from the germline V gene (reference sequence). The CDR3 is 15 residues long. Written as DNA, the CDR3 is TGTGCCAGCAGCTTGGCCAACAGGGGAAGGACTGAAGCTTTCTTT. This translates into CASSLANRGRTEAFF.

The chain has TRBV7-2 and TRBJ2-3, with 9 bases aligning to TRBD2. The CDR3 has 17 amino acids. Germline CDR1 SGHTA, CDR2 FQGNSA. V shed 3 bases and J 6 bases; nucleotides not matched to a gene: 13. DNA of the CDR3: TGTGCCAGCAGCTTGGGACGACTAGCGGTTATTGTGGATACGCAGTATTTT. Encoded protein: CASSLGRLAVIVDTQYF.

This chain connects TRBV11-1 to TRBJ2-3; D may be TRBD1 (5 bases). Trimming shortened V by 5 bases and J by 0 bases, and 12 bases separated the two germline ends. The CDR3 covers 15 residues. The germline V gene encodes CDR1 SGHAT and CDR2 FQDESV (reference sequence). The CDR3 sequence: CASSRGRQSTDTQYF. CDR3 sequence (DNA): TGTGCCAGCAGCAGGGGCCGGCAGAGCACAGATACGCAGTATTTT.

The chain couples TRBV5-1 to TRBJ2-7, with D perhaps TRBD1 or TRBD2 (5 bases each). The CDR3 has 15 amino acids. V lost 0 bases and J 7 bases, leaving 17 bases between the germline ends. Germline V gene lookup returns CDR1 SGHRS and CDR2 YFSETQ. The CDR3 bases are TGCGCCAGCAGCTTGGAAGGGGCGGGCATGGGGGAGCAGTACTTC. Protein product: CASSLEGAGMGEQYF. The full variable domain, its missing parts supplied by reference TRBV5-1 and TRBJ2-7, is KAGVTQTPRYLIKTRGQQVTLSCSPISGHRSVSWYQQTPGQGLQFLFEYFSETQRNKGNFPGRFSGRQFSNSRSEMNVSTLELGDSALYLCASSLEGAGMGEQYFGPGTRLTVT.

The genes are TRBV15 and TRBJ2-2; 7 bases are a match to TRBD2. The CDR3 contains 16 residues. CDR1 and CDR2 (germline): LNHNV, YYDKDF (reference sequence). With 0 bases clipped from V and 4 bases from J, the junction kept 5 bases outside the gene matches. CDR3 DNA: TGTGCCACCAGCAGAGATCTAGCGGTCCCCACCGGGGAGCTGTTTTTT. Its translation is CATSRDLAVPTGELFF.

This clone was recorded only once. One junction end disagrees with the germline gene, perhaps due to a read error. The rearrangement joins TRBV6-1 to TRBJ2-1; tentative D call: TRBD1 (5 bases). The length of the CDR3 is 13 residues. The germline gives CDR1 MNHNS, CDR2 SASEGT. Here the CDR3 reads CASSEQGYNERFF. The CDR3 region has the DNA TGTGCCAGCAGTGAACAGGGTTACAATGAGCGGTTCTTC.

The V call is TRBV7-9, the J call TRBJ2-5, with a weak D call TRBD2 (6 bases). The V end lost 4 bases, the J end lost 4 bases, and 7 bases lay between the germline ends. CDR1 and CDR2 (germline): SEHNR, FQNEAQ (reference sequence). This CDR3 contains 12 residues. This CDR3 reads CASSWEAETQYF. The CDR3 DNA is TGTGCCAGCAGCTGGGAGGCAGAGACCCAGTACTTC.

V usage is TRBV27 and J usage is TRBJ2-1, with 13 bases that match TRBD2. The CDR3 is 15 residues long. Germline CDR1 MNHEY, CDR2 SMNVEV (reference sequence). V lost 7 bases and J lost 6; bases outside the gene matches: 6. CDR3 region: CASTTGTSGINEQFF. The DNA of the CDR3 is TGTGCCAGCACTACCGGGACTAGCGGGATCAATGAGCAGTTCTTC.

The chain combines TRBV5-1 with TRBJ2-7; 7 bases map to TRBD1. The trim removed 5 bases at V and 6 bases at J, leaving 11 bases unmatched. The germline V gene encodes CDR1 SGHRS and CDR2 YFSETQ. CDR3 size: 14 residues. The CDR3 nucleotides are TGCGCCAGCAGGGGAACCGGACAGGCTTCCGAGCAGTACTTC. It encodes CASRGTGQASEQYF.

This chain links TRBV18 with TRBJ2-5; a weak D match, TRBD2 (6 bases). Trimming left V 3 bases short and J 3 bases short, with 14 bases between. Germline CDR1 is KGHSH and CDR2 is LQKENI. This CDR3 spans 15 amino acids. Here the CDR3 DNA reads TGTGCCAGCTCACCGGGACTCCTAAACGAAGAGACCCAGTACTTC. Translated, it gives CASSPGLLNEETQYF.

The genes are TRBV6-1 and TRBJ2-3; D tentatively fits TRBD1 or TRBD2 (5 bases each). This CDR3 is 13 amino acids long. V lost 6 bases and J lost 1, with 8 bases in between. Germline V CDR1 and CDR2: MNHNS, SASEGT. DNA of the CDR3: TGTGCCAGCAGCTTGGGGGGCACAGATACGCAGTATTTT. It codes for CASSLGGTDTQYF.